This TCR beta chain was sequenced for a study of control samples from healthy donors and cancer patients. Germline V lookup: CDR1 KGHSH, CDR2 LQKENI. V was trimmed by 3 bases and J by 6 bases, leaving 11 bases between them. The CDR3 runs 13 residues. Clones were sequenced by immunoSEQ multiplex PCR, and TCRdb holds only the in-frame ones, with some missing. The sample contains 15,000 to 20,000 clones, around 84% of which appear only once. Sequenced material: PBMCs. The chain has TRBV18 and TRBJ1-1; no clear D. This TCR was recovered from a woman aged 70-85 years with colorectal cancer. CDR3 loop: CASSPPGSPEAFF. The CDR3 DNA is TGTGCCAGCTCACCTCCGGGTAGTCCTGAAGCTTTCTTT. Together with reference TRBV18 and TRBJ1-1, the CDR3 gives the full variable domain: NAGVMQNPRHLVRRRGQEARLRCSPMKGHSHVYWYRQLPEEGLKFMVYLQKENIIDESGMPKERFSAEFPKEGPSILRIQQVVRGDSAAYFCASSPPGSPEAFFGQGTRLTVV.